These 4 T cell receptor beta chains came from one sample sequenced in a study of blood T cell repertoires in COVID-19. Some clones are missing from TCRdb's copy, which holds only in-frame ones; the method was immunoSEQ multiplex PCR. This sample has 150,000 or so clones, with 70% to 80% found just once. Input material: peripheral blood. Receptors were obtained from a woman of 80 years or more with active or convalescent COVID-19.

The CDR3: CSATTSNEQFF. CDR3 sequence (DNA): TGCAGTGCTACTACTAGCAATGAGCAGTTCTTC. This rearrangement joins TRBV20-1 to TRBJ2-1; possibly TRBD2 for D (5 bases). V gave up 4 bases and J gave up 6 bases, with 7 bases separating them. The CDR3 totals 11 residues. Germline V lookup: CDR1 DFQATT, CDR2 SNEGSKA (reference sequence).

The rearrangement joins TRBV29-1 to TRBJ1-2; 10 nucleotides agree with TRBD1. The V and J ends lost 7 bases and 5 bases, in that order; junction bases with no gene match: 4. Germline V CDR1 and CDR2: SQVTM, ANQGSEA. The CDR3 is 12 amino acids. CDR3 nucleotide sequence: TGCAGCGAACTGGGACAGGGGTATGGCTACACCTTC. As protein: CSELGQGYGYTF.

This chain connects TRBV5-1 to TRBJ2-4, with TRBD2 identical over 8 bases. The length of the CDR3 is 17 residues. CDR1 is SGHRS and CDR2 is YFSETQ in the germline V gene. The V and J ends lost 0 bases and 5 bases, in that order; junction bases with no gene match: 10. The CDR3 is CASSLVGVGAGENIQYF. In DNA, the CDR3 is TGCGCCAGCAGCTTGGTCGGTGTTGGAGCGGGGGAAAACATTCAGTACTTC. Complete variable domain (other parts from reference TRBV5-1 and TRBJ2-4): KAGVTQTPRYLIKTRGQQVTLSCSPISGHRSVSWYQQTPGQGLQFLFEYFSETQRNKGNFPGRFSGRQFSNSRSEMNVSTLELGDSALYLCASSLVGVGAGENIQYFGAGTRLSVL.

A single count supports this clone. The chain couples TRBV7-3 to TRBJ2-1; 7 bases line up with TRBD2. Trimming cost V 3 bases and J 9 bases; bases outside gene matches: 11. Germline V CDR1 and CDR2: SGHTA, FQGTGA. The CDR3 has 15 amino acids. Here the CDR3 reads CASSFGRGSDGEQFF. Written as DNA, the CDR3 is TGTGCCAGCAGCTTCGGGCGGGGGAGTGACGGTGAGCAGTTCTTC.